What follows are 22 T cell receptor beta chains derived from one specimen sequenced in a study of blood T cell repertoires in COVID-19. Only in-frame clones appear in the TCRdb table, and some are missing; sequencing was by immunoSEQ multiplex PCR. The table includes some 160,000 clones, 89% detected once. Input material: peripheral blood. The receptors were gathered from a man in his sixties with acute or convalescent COVID-19.

The count of this clone is one. The chain recombines TRBV13 with TRBJ1-1, with D uncertain. The CDR3 totals 15 residues. Trimming pared 2 bases from V and 1 base from J, leaving 11 bases between. The germline V gene encodes CDR1 PRHDT and CDR2 FYEKMQ (reference sequence). This CDR3 reads CASSLSSRRNTEAFF. In DNA form, the CDR3 reads TGTGCCAGCAGCTTAAGCTCTCGGAGGAACACTGAAGCTTTCTTT.

The J gene is TRBJ2-7, the V gene TRBV7-3, with unresolved D. Germline V gene lookup returns CDR1 SGHTA and CDR2 FQGTGA. The V end lost 10 bases, the J end lost 9 bases, and 13 bases lay between the germline ends. This CDR3 is built from 10 residues. The CDR3 protein is CAIPPFGQYF. The CDR3 coding sequence is TGTGCCATCCCGCCTTTCGGGCAGTACTTC. Full variable domain (rest looked up from reference TRBV7-3 and TRBJ2-7): GAGVSQTPSNKVTEKGKYVELRCDPISGHTALYWYRQSLGQGPEFLIYFQGTGAADDSGLPNDRFFAVRPEGSVSTLKIQRTERGDSAVYLCAIPPFGQYFGPGTRLTVT.

V and J are TRBV2 and TRBJ2-2, with D uncertain. V dropped 5 bases and J dropped 4 bases, with 8 bases sitting between them. The CDR3 is 13 amino acids. Germline V gene sequence: CDR1 SNHLY, CDR2 FYNNEI. CDR3 bases: TGTGCCAGCAGTCTACTTAGCACCGGGGAGCTGTTTTTT. It encodes CASSLLSTGELFF.

V is TRBV2 and J is TRBJ1-2; weak D call: TRBD1 (6 bases). The CDR3 has 13 residues. V was pared by 5 bases and J by 4 bases, with 11 bases between. CDR1 and CDR2 from the germline V gene are SNHLY and FYNNEI. The CDR3 loop is CASSLTGTYGYTF. CDR3 nucleotide sequence: TGTGCCAGCAGTCTGACAGGAACCTATGGCTACACCTTC.

This chain uses TRBV5-1 with TRBJ2-7, with 7 bases lining up with TRBD1. Trimming at V came to 4 bases and at J to 12 bases, leaving 16 bases not matched to a gene. Germline values: CDR1 SGHRS, CDR2 YFSETQ. The length of the CDR3 is 14 residues. In nucleotides, the CDR3 is TGCGCCAGCAGCAGGGACAGCCCTAACCGTCATCTGTACTTC. Translation gives CASSRDSPNRHLYF.

J is TRBJ1-4 and V is TRBV14, with D unclear. Trimming took off 4 bases at V and 4 bases at J, with 7 bases between the two ends. CDR1 and CDR2 from the germline V gene are SGHDN and FVKESK. The CDR3 extends over 13 amino acids. CDR3 sequence: CASSRGLNEKLFF. CDR3 in DNA: TGTGCCAGCAGCCGTGGGCTTAATGAAAAACTGTTTTTT.

The chain carries TRBV7-8 and TRBJ2-3; possible D gene TRBD2, 7 bases. V lost 4 bases to trimming and J lost 3 bases, with 17 bases between them. This CDR3 has 16 amino acids. Per the germline V gene, CDR1 is SGHVS and CDR2 is FQNEAQ. CDR3 DNA sequence: TGTGCCAGCAGCTACGCAAGGGGGGGCCTAACAGATACGCAGTATTTT. Residues: CASSYARGGLTDTQYF. Drawing the rest from reference TRBV7-8 and TRBJ2-3, the complete variable domain is GAGVSQSPRYKVAKRGQDVALRCDPISGHVSLFWYQQALGQGPEFLTYFQNEAQLDKSGLPSDRFFAERPEGSVSTLKIQRTQQEDSAVYLCASSYARGGLTDTQYFGPGTRLTVL.

V usage is TRBV7-9 and J usage is TRBJ2-5; D may be TRBD1 (6 bases). V dropped 5 bases and J dropped 5 bases, with 15 bases sitting between them. Germline V gene sequence: CDR1 SEHNR, CDR2 FQNEAQ (reference sequence). The CDR3 is made up of 14 amino acids. The chain's CDR3 is CASSVTGLRETQYF. DNA for the CDR3: TGTGCCAGCAGCGTAACAGGGTTAAGGGAGACCCAGTACTTC.

This rearrangement joins TRBV7-3 to TRBJ2-3, with D unclear. Trimming removed 5 bases at V and 6 bases at J, with 12 bases between. Germline CDR1 and CDR2: SGHTA and FQGTGA. The CDR3 loop spans 13 amino acids. The CDR3 here is CASSLSALDTQYF. CDR3 nucleotides: TGTGCCAGCAGCCTCTCCGCGTTGGATACGCAGTATTTT.

V usage is TRBV11-2 and J usage is TRBJ2-7; TRBD1 aligns across 7 bases. The junction had 10 bases not matched to a gene; V was cut back by 4 bases and J by 4 bases. CDR3 size: 15 residues. CDR1 is SGHAT and CDR2 is FQNNGV in the germline V gene. The CDR3 DNA sequence: TGTGCCAGCAGCTCAAAGACAGGGCTCTCTTACGAGCAGTACTTC. As protein: CASSSKTGLSYEQYF.

This sequence joins TRBV6-2 or TRBV6-3 and TRBJ2-7, with D maybe TRBD1 (6 bases). V lost 5 bases and J lost 3, with 17 bases in between. CDR1 and CDR2 (germline): MNHEY, SVGEGT. The CDR3 runs to 15 residues. The CDR3, as DNA: TGTGCCAGCAGTGCTACCGGGACAAGGTTCTACGAGCAGTACTTC. Translated, it gives CASSATGTRFYEQYF.

This clone appeared a few times. As DNA, the CDR3 is TGTGCCAGCCAAGGCGGGCGAGCAAGGGCGAACACTGAAGCTTTCTTT. It encodes CASQGGRARANTEAFF. V gene TRBV5-4 combines with J gene TRBJ1-1; D gene uncertain. Between the trimmed V and J ends, which lost 7 bases and 1 base, there was a span of 20 bases. The CDR3 consists of 16 residues. CDR1 and CDR2 (germline): SGHNT, YYREEE (reference sequence).

The rearrangement links TRBV15 to TRBJ1-2; possibly TRBD1 for D (5 bases). Germline CDR1 LNHNV, CDR2 YYDKDF (reference sequence). CDR3 length: 18 amino acids. The ends were cut back, 0 bases at V and 4 bases at J, with 21 bases in the middle. CDR3 residues: CATSRDTRLGTDIYGYTF. The DNA of the CDR3 is TGTGCCACCAGCAGAGATACAAGGCTCGGCACGGACATCTATGGCTACACCTTC.

The CDR3 DNA reads TGTGCCAGCAGTCCCCTCCCGGGACAGGGTACAGCAACTAATGAAAAACTGTTTTTT. Encoded protein: CASSPLPGQGTATNEKLFF. The chain combines TRBV27 with TRBJ1-4; TRBD1 agrees at 9 bases. The V gene's germline CDR1 is MNHEY and CDR2 SMNVEV (reference sequence). Trimming took 5 bases from V and 0 from J; bases not matched to a gene: 13. The CDR3 has 19 residues.

The V and J genes are TRBV18 and TRBJ1-2, with D perhaps matching TRBD1 (5 bases). With 6 bases removed from V and 1 base from J, the gap between germline ends came to 12 bases. CDR1 is KGHSH, CDR2 LQKENI, per germline. The CDR3 totals 14 residues. The CDR3 loop is CASSARVDNYGYTF. CDR3 sequence (DNA): TGTGCCAGCTCGGCCAGGGTTGATAACTATGGCTACACCTTC.

The chain is built from TRBV6-2 or TRBV6-3 and TRBJ1-1; no clear D. This CDR3 region has 15 residues. Germline V gene data show CDR1 as MNHEY and CDR2 as SVGEGT. The V end lost 5 bases, the J end lost 0 bases, and 13 bases lay between the germline ends. The CDR3 coding sequence is TGTGCCAGCAGTGACCGGGAAAGGGTGAACACTGAAGCTTTCTTT. This encodes CASSDRERVNTEAFF.

The rearrangement uses TRBV5-1 and TRBJ2-7; TRBD1 matches at 8 bases. CDR1 is SGHRS and CDR2 is YFSETQ in the germline V gene. This CDR3 region has 14 residues. J was trimmed by 0 bases and V by 5 bases; bases with no gene match: 4. The CDR3 DNA reads TGCGCCAGCAGGATCACAGGGGGCTCCTACGAGCAGTACTTC. Amino acids: CASRITGGSYEQYF.

This chain connects TRBV5-1 to TRBJ2-6; a possible D gene is TRBD1 (6 bases). This CDR3 has 16 residues. Trimming removed 8 bases at V and 0 bases at J, with 15 bases between. Germline assignment: CDR1 SGHRS and CDR2 YFSETQ. The CDR3 region is CASTQGDRSGANVLTF. The CDR3 nucleotides read TGCGCCAGTACACAGGGTGACCGCTCTGGGGCCAACGTCCTGACTTTC. Full variable domain (outside the CDR3, taken from reference TRBV5-1 and TRBJ2-6): KAGVTQTPRYLIKTRGQQVTLSCSPISGHRSVSWYQQTPGQGLQFLFEYFSETQRNKGNFPGRFSGRQFSNSRSEMNVSTLELGDSALYLCASTQGDRSGANVLTFGAGSRLTVL.

The gene calls are TRBV11-2 and TRBJ1-3, with TRBD1 as a possible D gene (5 bases). Germline CDR1 and CDR2: SGHAT and FQNNGV. Between the trimmed V and J ends, which lost 4 bases and 0 bases, there was a span of 13 bases. The CDR3 has 16 residues. The CDR3 spells CASSSLTASSGNTIYF. The CDR3 coding sequence is TGTGCCAGCAGCTCCCTGACAGCTAGCTCTGGAAACACCATATATTTT.

This chain joins TRBV19 and TRBJ2-7, with D perhaps TRBD1 (6 bases). CDR3 length: 14 amino acids. In germline, CDR1 is LNHDA, CDR2 SQIVND (reference sequence). V lost 6 bases to trimming and J lost 6 bases, with 18 bases between them. CDR3 sequence (DNA): TGTGCCAGTAGCGCCATCCCAGGGGCAACCGAGCAGTACTTC. This sequence encodes CASSAIPGATEQYF.

The CDR3 DNA follows: TGTGCCAGCAGCCAACATTCATCCATGTCCAAAAACATTCAGTACTTC. Protein: CASSQHSSMSKNIQYF. V is TRBV3-1 (or the pseudogene TRBV3-2) and J is TRBJ2-4, with D unresolved. V gave up 2 bases and J gave up 2 bases, with 13 bases separating them. Germline CDR1 is LGHDT and CDR2 is YNNKEL (reference sequence). The CDR3 extends over 16 amino acids.

This clone is a singleton in its sample. This rearrangement joins TRBV7-8 to TRBJ1-4, with D tentatively TRBD1 (5 bases). The CDR3 has 17 residues. V was trimmed by 1 base and J by 1 base, leaving 13 bases between them. Germline V gene data show CDR1 as SGHVS and CDR2 as FQNEAQ. The DNA for the CDR3 is TGTGCCAGCAGCTTAGGTGCAGGGACTTTAACTAATGAAAAACTGTTTTTT. Its translation: CASSLGAGTLTNEKLFF.